This TCR beta chain originates from a study of OX40 agonist ivuxolimab in advanced cancers. Study information: Age averaged about 66 years (range roughly 23 to 79), and approximately 80% were male.

Germline assignment: CDR1 MNHEY and CDR2 SVGAGI. The V segment lost 4 bases and the J segment 4 bases; nucleotides outside the gene matches: 8. The CDR3 has 15 residues. The assay was immunoSEQ multiplex PCR, and TCRdb's table has in-frame clones only and misses some. The sample lists fewer than 20,000 clones, around 82% occurring once. Study findings and constraints: Clonal expansion was seen in CD4+ and CD8+ blood T cells by week 6 at 0.1 to 3.0 mg/kg.

To note about this clone: Antigen unknown.

The sample in question was CD4+ or CD8+ T cells sorted from blood, obtained in a trial of the OX40 agonist ivuxolimab. The receptor's source is an adult with an advanced solid tumor such as melanoma, head and neck, liver or kidney cancer. V and J are TRBV6-5 and TRBJ2-7, with 9 bases fitting TRBD1. The CDR3 DNA reads TGTGCCAGCAGTTTGGGGACAGGGCCGATATACGAGCAGTACTTC. Protein product: CASSLGTGPIYEQYF.